This T cell receptor (beta chain) was identified during a study of identical twins. The CDR3 runs 15 residues. Germline loops: CDR1 SGHAT, CDR2 FQNNGV. The V and J ends lost 2 bases and 0 bases respectively, with 10 bases between them. A single record per CDR3 protein comes from TCRdb applying MiXCR to the 5' RACE reads. The sample includes around 450,000 distinct CDR3 sequences, 14% of them seen just once. Only healthy Caucasians were included as donors. The same data also contributed to another study, on yellow fever vaccine responses in identical twins.

The sample comprised CD4+ T cells sorted from blood. The receptor was isolated from a woman aged 18-29 years in good health. The chain links TRBV11-2 to TRBJ2-5; either TRBD1 or TRBD2 may fit D (6 bases each). CDR3: CASSLMGGNQETQYF. CDR3 coding DNA: TGTGCCAGCAGCTTAATGGGGGGCAACCAAGAGACCCAGTACTTC. Full variable domain (missing parts from reference TRBV11-2 and TRBJ2-5): EAGVAQSPRYKIIEKRQSVAFWCNPISGHATLYWYQQILGQGPKLLIQFQNNGVVDDSQLPKDRFSAERLKGVDSTLKIQPAKLEDSAVYLCASSLMGGNQETQYFGPGTRLLVL.